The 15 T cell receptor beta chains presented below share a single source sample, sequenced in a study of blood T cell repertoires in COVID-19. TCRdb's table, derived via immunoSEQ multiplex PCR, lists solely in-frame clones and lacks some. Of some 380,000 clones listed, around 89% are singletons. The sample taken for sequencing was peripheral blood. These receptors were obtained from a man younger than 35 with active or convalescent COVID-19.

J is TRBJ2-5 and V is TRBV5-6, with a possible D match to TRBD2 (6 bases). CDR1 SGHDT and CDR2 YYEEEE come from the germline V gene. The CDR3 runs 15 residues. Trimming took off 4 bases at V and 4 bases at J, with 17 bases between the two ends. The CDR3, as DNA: TGTGCCAGCAGCATGACTTTGGGGGGACGAGAGACCCAGTACTTC. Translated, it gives CASSMTLGGRETQYF.

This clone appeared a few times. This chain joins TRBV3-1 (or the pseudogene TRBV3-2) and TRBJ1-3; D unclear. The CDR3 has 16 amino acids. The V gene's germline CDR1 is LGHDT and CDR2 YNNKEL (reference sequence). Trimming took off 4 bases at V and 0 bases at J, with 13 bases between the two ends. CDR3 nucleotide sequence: TGTGCCAGCAGCCTTACTACGGGGAGCTCTGGAAACACCATATATTTT. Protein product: CASSLTTGSSGNTIYF.

Here the CDR3 reads CASRGQGYEQFF. DNA of the CDR3: TGTGCCAGCCGAGGACAGGGCTATGAGCAGTTCTTC. The chain recombines TRBV19 with TRBJ2-1; 8 bases fit TRBD1. V shed 9 bases and J 8 bases; nucleotides not matched to a gene: 6. CDR1 and CDR2 (germline): LNHDA, SQIVND (reference sequence). The CDR3 extends over 12 amino acids. Full variable domain (rest looked up from reference TRBV19 and TRBJ2-1): DGGITQSPKYLFRKEGQNVTLSCEQNLNHDAMYWYRQDPGQGLRLIYYSQIVNDFQKGDIAEGYSVSREKKESFPLTVTSAQKNPTAFYLCASRGQGYEQFFGPGTRLTVL.

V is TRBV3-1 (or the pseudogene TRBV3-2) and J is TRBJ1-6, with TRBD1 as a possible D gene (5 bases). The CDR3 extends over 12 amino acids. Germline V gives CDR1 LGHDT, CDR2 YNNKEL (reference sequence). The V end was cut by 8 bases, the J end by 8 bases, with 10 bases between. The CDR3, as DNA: TGTGCCAGCTCGACAGCAGATTCACCCCTCCACTTT. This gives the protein CASSTADSPLHF.

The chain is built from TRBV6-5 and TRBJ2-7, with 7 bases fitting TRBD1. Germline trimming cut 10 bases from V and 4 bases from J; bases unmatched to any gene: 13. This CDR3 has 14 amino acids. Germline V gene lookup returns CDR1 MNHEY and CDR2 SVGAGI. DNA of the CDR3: TGTGCCACCTACGAGACAGGGTTCTGGTACGAGCAGTACTTC. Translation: CATYETGFWYEQYF.

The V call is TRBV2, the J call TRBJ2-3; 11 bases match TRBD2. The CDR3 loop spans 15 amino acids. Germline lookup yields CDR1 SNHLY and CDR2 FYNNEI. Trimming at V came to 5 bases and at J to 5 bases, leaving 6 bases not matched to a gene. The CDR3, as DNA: TGTGCCAGCAGTCCACCCGGACTAGCGGGAGATACGCAGTATTTT. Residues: CASSPPGLAGDTQYF.

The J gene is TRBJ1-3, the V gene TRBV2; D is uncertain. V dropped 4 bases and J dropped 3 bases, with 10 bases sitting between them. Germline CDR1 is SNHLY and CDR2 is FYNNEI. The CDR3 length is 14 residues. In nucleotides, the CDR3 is TGTGCCAGCAGTGCCGGGTCATTTGGAAACACCATATATTTT. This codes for CASSAGSFGNTIYF.

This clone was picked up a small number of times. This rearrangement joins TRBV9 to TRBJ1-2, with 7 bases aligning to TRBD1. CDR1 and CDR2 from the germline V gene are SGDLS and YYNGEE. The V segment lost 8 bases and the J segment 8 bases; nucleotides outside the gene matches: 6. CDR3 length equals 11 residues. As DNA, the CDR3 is TGTGCCAGTAAGGGGGCTGCGGGCTACACCTTC. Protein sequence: CASKGAAGYTF.

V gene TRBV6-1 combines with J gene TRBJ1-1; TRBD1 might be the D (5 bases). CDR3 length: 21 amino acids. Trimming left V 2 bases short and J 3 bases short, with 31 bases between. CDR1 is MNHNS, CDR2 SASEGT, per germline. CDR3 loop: CASSELPRGEGKGFMDTEAFF. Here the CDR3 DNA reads TGTGCCAGCAGTGAACTACCTCGGGGGGAGGGGAAGGGGTTTATGGACACTGAAGCTTTCTTT.

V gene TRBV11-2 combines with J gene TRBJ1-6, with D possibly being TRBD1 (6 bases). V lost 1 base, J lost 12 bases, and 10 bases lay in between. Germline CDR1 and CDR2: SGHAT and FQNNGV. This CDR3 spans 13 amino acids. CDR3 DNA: TGTGCCAGCAGCTTAGGGGGGCTGGTACCCCTCCACTTT. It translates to CASSLGGLVPLHF. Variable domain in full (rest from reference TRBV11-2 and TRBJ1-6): EAGVAQSPRYKIIEKRQSVAFWCNPISGHATLYWYQQILGQGPKLLIQFQNNGVVDDSQLPKDRFSAERLKGVDSTLKIQPAKLEDSAVYLCASSLGGLVPLHFGNGTRLTVT.

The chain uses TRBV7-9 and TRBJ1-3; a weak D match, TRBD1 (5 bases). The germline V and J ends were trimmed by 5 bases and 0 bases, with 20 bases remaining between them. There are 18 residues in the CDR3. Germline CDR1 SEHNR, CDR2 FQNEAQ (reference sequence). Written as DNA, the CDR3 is TGTGCCAGCAGCCCGGGCCCTCAGGACACAAGCTCTGGAAACACCATATATTTT. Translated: CASSPGPQDTSSGNTIYF.

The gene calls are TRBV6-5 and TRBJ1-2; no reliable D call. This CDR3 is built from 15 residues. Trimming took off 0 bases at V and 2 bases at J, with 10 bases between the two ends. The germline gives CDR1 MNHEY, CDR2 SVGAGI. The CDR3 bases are TGTGCCAGCAGTTACTCCTACCGAGGGAACTATGGCTACACCTTC. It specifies CASSYSYRGNYGYTF.

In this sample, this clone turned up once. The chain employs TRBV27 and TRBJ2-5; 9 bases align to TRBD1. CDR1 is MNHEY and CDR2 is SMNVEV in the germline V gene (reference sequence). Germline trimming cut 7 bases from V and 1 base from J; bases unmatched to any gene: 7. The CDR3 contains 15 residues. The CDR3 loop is CASTQDRGSQETQYF. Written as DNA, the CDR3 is TGTGCCAGCACACAGGACAGGGGTTCCCAAGAGACCCAGTACTTC.

The CDR3 nucleotides are TGTGCCAGCAGGAACCGACTAGCGGGAGGAAGTGAGCAGTTCTTC. Translated, it gives CASRNRLAGGSEQFF. The chain is built from TRBV28 and TRBJ2-1, with 13 bases identical to TRBD2. The CDR3 loop spans 15 amino acids. Looked up from germline, CDR1 is MDHEN and CDR2 is SYDVKM. V gave up 6 bases and J gave up 9 bases; unmatched junction bases: 8.

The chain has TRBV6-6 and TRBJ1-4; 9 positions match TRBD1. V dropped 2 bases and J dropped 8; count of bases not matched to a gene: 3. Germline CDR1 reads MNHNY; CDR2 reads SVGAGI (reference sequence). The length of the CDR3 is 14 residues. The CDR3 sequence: CASSYGGTGEKLFF. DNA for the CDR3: TGTGCCAGCAGTTACGGGGGGACAGGGGAAAAACTGTTTTTT.